These 14 T cell receptor beta chains came from one sample sequenced in a study of T cell responses to AZD1222 COVID-19 vaccine. Method: immunoSEQ multiplex PCR; TCRdb's copy keeps in-frame clones and lacks some. The table has some 130,000 clones, over 90% seen once; the top ten hold 5% to 5.5%. The sample here was peripheral blood, taken on day 0 of AZD1222 vaccination. All receptors derive from an adult in good health.

The chain uses TRBV5-8 and TRBJ2-1; the match to TRBD2 covers 14 bases. From germline, CDR1 is SGHTS and CDR2 YDEGEE. V lost 1 base and J lost 8; bases outside the gene matches: 5. The CDR3 is made up of 16 amino acids. The CDR3 region is CASSLLGLAGEDEQFF. In nucleotides, the CDR3 is TGTGCCAGCAGCTTGCTGGGACTAGCGGGAGAGGATGAGCAGTTCTTC.

The rearrangement joins TRBV7-3 to TRBJ2-3, with D perhaps TRBD1 (5 bases). CDR1 is SGHTA and CDR2 is FQGTGA in the germline V gene. V shed 2 bases and J shed 4 bases, with 13 bases lying between them. The CDR3 is 15 residues long. CDR3 amino acids: CASSLQGSAPDTQYF. The DNA for the CDR3 is TGTGCCAGCAGCTTACAGGGTTCGGCCCCAGATACGCAGTATTTT.

The CDR3 DNA reads TGTGCCTGGAGTGTACCCCGGACGACAAGCAATCAGCCCCAGCATTTT. Translated, it gives CAWSVPRTTSNQPQHF. V usage is TRBV30 and J usage is TRBJ1-5; no clear D gene. CDR3 length: 16 amino acids. Trimming took off 0 bases at V and 1 base at J, with 13 bases between the two ends. Germline V gene sequence: CDR1 GTSNPN, CDR2 SVGIG (reference sequence).

The chain has TRBV29-1 and TRBJ2-1; TRBD2 agrees at 7 bases. With 4 bases clipped from V and 6 bases from J, the junction kept 3 bases outside the gene matches. The germline gives CDR1 SQVTM, CDR2 ANQGSEA. This CDR3 has 12 amino acids. CDR3 sequence reads: CSVVQRGNEQFF. The CDR3 bases are TGCAGCGTTGTGCAGCGGGGCAATGAGCAGTTCTTC.

This rearrangement joins TRBV12-3 or TRBV12-4 to TRBJ1-4; D gene unclear. The CDR3 sequence is 11 residues long. V lost 10 bases, J lost 4 bases, and 7 bases lay in between. CDR3: CAIAYNEKLFF. As DNA, the CDR3 is TGTGCCATCGCATATAATGAAAAACTGTTTTTT.

The rearrangement uses TRBV12-3 or TRBV12-4 and TRBJ2-2, with D unresolved. Trimming stripped 4 bases from V and 6 bases from J, with 9 bases between. The CDR3 length is 13 residues. CDR3 nucleotides: TGTGCCAGCAGTTCCCCTGAGGCCGGGGAGCTGTTTTTT. It specifies CASSSPEAGELFF.

This chain connects TRBV11-2 to TRBJ2-3; a weak D match, TRBD2 (6 bases). There are 19 residues in the CDR3. Germline-derived CDR1 and CDR2 are SGHAT and FQNNGV. V was shortened by 0 bases and J by 3 bases, with 22 bases between the two germline ends. The CDR3 region is CASSLDLRTKGGRTDTQYF. The CDR3 nucleotides are TGTGCCAGCAGCTTAGATCTTCGGACTAAGGGAGGACGGACAGATACGCAGTATTTT.

The rearrangement links TRBV27 to TRBJ2-7; D might be TRBD1 (5 bases). V dropped 3 bases and J dropped 2 bases, with 11 bases sitting between them. The CDR3 extends over 14 amino acids. Germline values: CDR1 MNHEY, CDR2 SMNVEV (reference sequence). The CDR3 loop reads CASSLFQGPYEQYF. For the CDR3, the DNA is TGTGCCAGCAGTTTGTTCCAGGGCCCCTACGAGCAGTACTTC.

V usage is TRBV2 and J usage is TRBJ2-7; D unclear. V lost 3 bases to trimming and J lost 2 bases, with 14 bases between them. The CDR3 spans 15 residues. Germline V CDR1 and CDR2: SNHLY, FYNNEI. CDR3 protein: CASSDLGRITYEQYF. In nucleotides, the CDR3 is TGTGCCAGCAGTGATTTGGGCCGGATTACCTACGAGCAGTACTTC.

V gene TRBV19 combines with J gene TRBJ2-5; TRBD2 matches 9 bases. This CDR3 is 14 amino acids long. The germline V gene has CDR1 LNHDA and CDR2 SQIVND (reference sequence). The junction had 6 bases not matched to a gene; V was cut back by 8 bases and J by 2 bases. The DNA of the CDR3 is TGTGCCAGTCGTCTAGCGGGACCTCAAGAGACCCAGTACTTC. This codes for CASRLAGPQETQYF.

The CDR3 loop reads CASSDRGTATNEKLFF. CDR3 in DNA: TGTGCCAGCAGTGACAGGGGGACGGCAACTAATGAAAAACTGTTTTTT. This chain joins TRBV27 and TRBJ1-4; TRBD1 matches 9 bases. The CDR3 totals 16 residues. With 5 bases clipped from V and 0 bases from J, the junction kept 4 bases outside the gene matches. Germline CDR1 and CDR2: MNHEY and SMNVEV (reference sequence).

The rearrangement uses TRBV20-1 and TRBJ2-5; 11 bases fit TRBD1. CDR1 is DFQATT and CDR2 is SNEGSKA in the germline V gene (reference sequence). The CDR3 is made up of 11 amino acids. V shed 5 bases, J shed 7 bases, and the junction held 0 bases outside the gene matches. Here the CDR3 DNA reads TGCAGTGCTGGGACAGGGGGGACCCAGTACTTC. Translated, it gives CSAGTGGTQYF.

This clone was counted once. The rearrangement uses TRBV9 and TRBJ1-4, with no clear D. V was pared by 3 bases and J by 0 bases, with 12 bases between. Looked up from germline, CDR1 is SGDLS and CDR2 is YYNGEE. The CDR3 runs to 16 residues. CDR3 nucleotides: TGTGCCAGCAGCGGGGGAATCTGGGCAACTAATGAAAAACTGTTTTTT. This translates into CASSGGIWATNEKLFF.

The chain has TRBV12-3 or TRBV12-4 and TRBJ1-6, with no clear D. There are 13 residues in the CDR3. V was pared by 1 base and J by 9 bases, with 7 bases between. The CDR3 loop is CASSLGGSSPLHF. Written as DNA, the CDR3 is TGTGCCAGCAGTTTAGGCGGTTCTTCACCCCTCCACTTT.